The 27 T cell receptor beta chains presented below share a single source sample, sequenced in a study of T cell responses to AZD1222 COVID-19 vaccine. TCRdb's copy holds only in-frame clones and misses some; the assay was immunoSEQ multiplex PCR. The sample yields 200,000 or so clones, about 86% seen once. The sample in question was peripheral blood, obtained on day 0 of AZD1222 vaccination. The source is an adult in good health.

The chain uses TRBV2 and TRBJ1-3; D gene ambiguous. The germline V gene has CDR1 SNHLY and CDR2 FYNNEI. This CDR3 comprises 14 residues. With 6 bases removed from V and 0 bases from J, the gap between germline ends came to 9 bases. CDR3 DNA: TGTGCCAGCAGGGACTTCTACTCTGGAAACACCATATATTTT. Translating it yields CASRDFYSGNTIYF.

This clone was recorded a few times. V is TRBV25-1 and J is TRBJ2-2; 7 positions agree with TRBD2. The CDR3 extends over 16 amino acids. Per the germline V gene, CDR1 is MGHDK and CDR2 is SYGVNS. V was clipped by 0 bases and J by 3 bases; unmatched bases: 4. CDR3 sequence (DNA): TGTGCCAGCAGTGAATACGGGGGAGGGTACACCGGGGAGCTGTTTTTT. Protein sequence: CASSEYGGGYTGELFF.

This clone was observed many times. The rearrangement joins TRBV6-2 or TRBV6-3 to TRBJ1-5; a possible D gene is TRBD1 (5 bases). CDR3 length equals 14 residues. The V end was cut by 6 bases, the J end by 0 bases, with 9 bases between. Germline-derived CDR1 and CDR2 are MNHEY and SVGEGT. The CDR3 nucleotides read TGTGCCAGCAGCTCGGGGGGTAGCAATCAGCCCCAGCATTTT. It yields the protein CASSSGGSNQPQHF.

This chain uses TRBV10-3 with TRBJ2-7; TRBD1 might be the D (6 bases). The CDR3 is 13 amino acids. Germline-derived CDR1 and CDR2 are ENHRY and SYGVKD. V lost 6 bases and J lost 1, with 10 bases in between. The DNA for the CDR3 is TGTGCCATCAGACAGGGACCTTCCTACGAGCAGTACTTC. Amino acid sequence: CAIRQGPSYEQYF.

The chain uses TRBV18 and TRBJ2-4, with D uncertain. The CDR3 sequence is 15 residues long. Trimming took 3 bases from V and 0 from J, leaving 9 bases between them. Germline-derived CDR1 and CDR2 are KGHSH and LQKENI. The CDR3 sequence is CASSPVDLAKNIQYF. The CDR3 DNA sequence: TGTGCCAGCTCACCCGTTGACTTAGCCAAAAACATTCAGTACTTC.

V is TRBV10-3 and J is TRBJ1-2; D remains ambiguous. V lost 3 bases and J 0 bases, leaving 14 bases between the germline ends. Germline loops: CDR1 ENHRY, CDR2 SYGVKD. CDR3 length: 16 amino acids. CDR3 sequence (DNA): TGTGCCATCAGTGATGGGCATCACATATCTAACTATGGCTACACCTTC. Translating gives CAISDGHHISNYGYTF.

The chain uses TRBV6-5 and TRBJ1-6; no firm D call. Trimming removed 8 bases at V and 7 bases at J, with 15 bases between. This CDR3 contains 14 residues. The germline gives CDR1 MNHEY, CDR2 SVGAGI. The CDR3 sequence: CASALRQPNSPLHF. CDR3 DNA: TGTGCCAGCGCCCTTCGACAACCCAATTCACCCCTCCACTTT.

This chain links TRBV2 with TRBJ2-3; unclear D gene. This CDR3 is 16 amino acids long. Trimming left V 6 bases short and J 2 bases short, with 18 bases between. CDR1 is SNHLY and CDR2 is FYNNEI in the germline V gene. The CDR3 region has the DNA TGTGCCAGCAGCGACGGCCCAGGACCCCTCACAGATACGCAGTATTTT. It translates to CASSDGPGPLTDTQYF.

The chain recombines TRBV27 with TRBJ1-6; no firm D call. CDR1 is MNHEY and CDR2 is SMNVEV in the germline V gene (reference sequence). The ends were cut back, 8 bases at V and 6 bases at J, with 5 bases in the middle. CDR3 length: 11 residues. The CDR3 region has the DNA TGTGCCAGCGGGTCTAATTCACCCCTCCACTTT. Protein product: CASGSNSPLHF.

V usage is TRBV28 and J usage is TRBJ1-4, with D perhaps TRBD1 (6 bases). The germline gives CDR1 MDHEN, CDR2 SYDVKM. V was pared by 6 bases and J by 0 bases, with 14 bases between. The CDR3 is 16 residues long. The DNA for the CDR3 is TGTGCCAGCAGCCCCGGCCGACAGGCAACTAATGAAAAACTGTTTTTT. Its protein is CASSPGRQATNEKLFF. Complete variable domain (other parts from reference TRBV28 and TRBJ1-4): DVKVTQSSRYLVKRTGEKVFLECVQDMDHENMFWYRQDPGLGLRLIYFSYDVKMKEKGDIPEGYSVSREKKERFSLILESASTNQTSMYLCASSPGRQATNEKLFFGSGTQLSVL.

In DNA, the CDR3 is TGTGCCAGCAGCCAAGCAGGGGAGACCCAGTACTTC. Its protein product is CASSQAGETQYF. The chain uses TRBV3-1 (or the pseudogene TRBV3-2) and TRBJ2-5, with D possibly matching TRBD1 (5 bases). CDR1 is LGHDT, CDR2 YNNKEL, per germline (reference sequence). The CDR3 extends over 12 amino acids. Trimming took off 1 base at V and 5 bases at J, with 5 bases between the two ends.

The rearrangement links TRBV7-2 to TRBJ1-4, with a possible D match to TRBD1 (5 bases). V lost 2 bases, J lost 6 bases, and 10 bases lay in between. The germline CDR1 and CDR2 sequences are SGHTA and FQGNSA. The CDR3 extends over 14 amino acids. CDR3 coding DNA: TGTGCCAGCAGCTTATCCTGGGGGGATGAAAAACTGTTTTTT. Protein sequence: CASSLSWGDEKLFF.

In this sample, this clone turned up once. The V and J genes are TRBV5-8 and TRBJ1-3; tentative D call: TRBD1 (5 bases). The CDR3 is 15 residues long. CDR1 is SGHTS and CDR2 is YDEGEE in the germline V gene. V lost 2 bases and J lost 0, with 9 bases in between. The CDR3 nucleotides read TGTGCCAGCAGCTTAGTGGGACGCTCTGGAAACACCATATATTTT. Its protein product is CASSLVGRSGNTIYF. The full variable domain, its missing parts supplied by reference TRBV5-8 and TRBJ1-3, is EAGVTQSPTHLIKTRGQQATLRCSPISGHTSVYWYQQALGLGLQFLLWYDEGEERNRGNFPPRFSGRQFPNYSSELNVNALELEDSALYLCASSLVGRSGNTIYFGEGSWLTVV.

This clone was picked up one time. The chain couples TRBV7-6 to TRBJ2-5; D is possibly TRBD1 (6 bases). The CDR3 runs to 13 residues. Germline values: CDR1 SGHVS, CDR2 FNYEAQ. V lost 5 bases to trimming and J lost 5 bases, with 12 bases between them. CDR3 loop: CASSLQGRETQYF. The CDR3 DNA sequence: TGTGCCAGCAGCCTCCAGGGGCGGGAGACCCAGTACTTC.

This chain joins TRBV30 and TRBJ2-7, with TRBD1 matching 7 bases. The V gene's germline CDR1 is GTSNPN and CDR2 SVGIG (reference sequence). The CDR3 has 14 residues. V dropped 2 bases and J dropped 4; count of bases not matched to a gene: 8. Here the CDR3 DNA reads TGTGCCTGGAGTACGACAGGGTCGGGGTACGAGCAGTACTTC. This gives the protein CAWSTTGSGYEQYF.

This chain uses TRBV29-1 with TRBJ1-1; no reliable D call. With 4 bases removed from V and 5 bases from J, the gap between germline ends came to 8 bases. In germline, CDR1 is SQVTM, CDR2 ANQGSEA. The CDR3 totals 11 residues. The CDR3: CSVGWRTEAFF. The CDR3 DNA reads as TGCAGCGTTGGGTGGAGGACTGAAGCTTTCTTT.

The CDR3 DNA reads TGTGCCAGTAGTATCCTGCGACCGGGACAGCAAAATTCACCCCTCCACTTT. Amino acids: CASSILRPGQQNSPLHF. The gene calls are TRBV19 and TRBJ1-6, with 7 bases matching TRBD1. The junction had 12 bases not matched to a gene; V was cut back by 3 bases and J by 7 bases. In germline, CDR1 is LNHDA, CDR2 SQIVND (reference sequence). This CDR3 spans 17 amino acids.

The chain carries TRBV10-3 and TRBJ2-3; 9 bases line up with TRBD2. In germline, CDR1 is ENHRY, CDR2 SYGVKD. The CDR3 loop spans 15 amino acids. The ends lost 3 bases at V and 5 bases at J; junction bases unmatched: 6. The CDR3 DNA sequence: TGTGCCATCAGTGATCGGACTAGCGTTCAAGATACGCAGTATTTT. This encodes CAISDRTSVQDTQYF.

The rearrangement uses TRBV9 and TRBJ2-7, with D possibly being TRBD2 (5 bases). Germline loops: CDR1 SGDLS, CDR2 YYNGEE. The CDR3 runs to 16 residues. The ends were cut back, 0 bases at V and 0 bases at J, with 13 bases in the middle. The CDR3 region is CASSVGGSKGSYEQYF. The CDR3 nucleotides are TGTGCCAGCAGCGTAGGTGGGAGTAAGGGCTCCTACGAGCAGTACTTC.

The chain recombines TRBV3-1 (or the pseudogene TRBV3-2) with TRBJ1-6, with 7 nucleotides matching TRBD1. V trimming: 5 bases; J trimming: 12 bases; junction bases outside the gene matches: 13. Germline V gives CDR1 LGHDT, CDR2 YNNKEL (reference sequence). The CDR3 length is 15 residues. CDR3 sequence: CASSDYLDRSEPLHF. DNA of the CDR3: TGTGCCAGCAGCGACTACCTGGACAGGTCGGAACCCCTCCACTTT.

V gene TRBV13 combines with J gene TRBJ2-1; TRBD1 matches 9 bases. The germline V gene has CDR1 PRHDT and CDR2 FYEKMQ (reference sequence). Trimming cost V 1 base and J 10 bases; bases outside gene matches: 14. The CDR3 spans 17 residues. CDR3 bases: TGTGCCAGCAGCTTAGTAGTCCGGGACAGGGCAAGGGCGGAGCAGTTCTTC. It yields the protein CASSLVVRDRARAEQFF.

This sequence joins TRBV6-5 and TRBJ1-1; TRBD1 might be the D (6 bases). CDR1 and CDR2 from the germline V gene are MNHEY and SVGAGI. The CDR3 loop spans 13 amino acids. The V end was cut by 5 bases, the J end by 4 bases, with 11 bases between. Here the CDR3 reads CASSTGTGTEAFF. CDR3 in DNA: TGTGCCAGCAGTACAGGGACGGGCACTGAAGCTTTCTTT.

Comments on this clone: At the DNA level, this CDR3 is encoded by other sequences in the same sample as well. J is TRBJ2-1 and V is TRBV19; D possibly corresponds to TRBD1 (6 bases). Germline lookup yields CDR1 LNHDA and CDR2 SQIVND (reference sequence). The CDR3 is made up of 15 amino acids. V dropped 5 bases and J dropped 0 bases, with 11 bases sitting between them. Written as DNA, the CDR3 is TGTGCCAGTAGTCCTGACAGGAGCTCCTACAATGAGCAGTTCTTC. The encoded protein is CASSPDRSSYNEQFF. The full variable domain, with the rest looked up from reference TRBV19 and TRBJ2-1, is DGGITQSPKYLFRKEGQNVTLSCEQNLNHDAMYWYRQDPGQGLRLIYYSQIVNDFQKGDIAEGYSVSREKKESFPLTVTSAQKNPTAFYLCASSPDRSSYNEQFFGPGTRLTVL.

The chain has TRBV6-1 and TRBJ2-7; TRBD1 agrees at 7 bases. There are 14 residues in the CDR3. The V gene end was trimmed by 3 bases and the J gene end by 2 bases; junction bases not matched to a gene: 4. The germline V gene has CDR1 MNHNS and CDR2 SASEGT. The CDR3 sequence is CASSERDRTYEQYF. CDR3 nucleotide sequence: TGTGCCAGCAGTGAGAGGGACAGAACCTACGAGCAGTACTTC.

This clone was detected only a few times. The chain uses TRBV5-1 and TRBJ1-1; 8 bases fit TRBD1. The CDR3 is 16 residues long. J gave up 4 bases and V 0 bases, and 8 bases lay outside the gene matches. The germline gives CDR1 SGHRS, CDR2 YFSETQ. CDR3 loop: CASSLGSTGAGTEAFF. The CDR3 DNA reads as TGCGCCAGCAGCTTGGGCTCGACAGGGGCCGGCACTGAAGCTTTCTTT.

The CDR3 DNA is TGTGCCAGCAGCGTTGGGCCGAACGGGAACACCGGGGAGCTGTTTTTT. Encoded protein: CASSVGPNGNTGELFF. V gene TRBV9 combines with J gene TRBJ2-2; D remains ambiguous. The CDR3 contains 16 residues. The germline gives CDR1 SGDLS, CDR2 YYNGEE. Trimming took 2 bases from V and 1 from J, leaving 12 bases between them.

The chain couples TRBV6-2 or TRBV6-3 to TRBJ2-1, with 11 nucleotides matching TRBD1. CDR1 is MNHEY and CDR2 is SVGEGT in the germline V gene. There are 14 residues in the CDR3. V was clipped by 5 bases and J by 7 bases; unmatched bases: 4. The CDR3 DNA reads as TGTGCCAGCAGTACCCGGGACAGGGGGAATGAGCAGTTCTTC. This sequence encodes CASSTRDRGNEQFF.